This T cell receptor (beta chain) appears in the sequencing data of a study of CD8 T cells in ankylosing spondylitis. General observations from the study: Disease-linked clones displayed a CD8+ phenotype and appeared relatively rarely in peripheral blood. Matched synovial fluid from ankylosing spondylitis patients was reported to be enriched for disease-linked clones. Ankylosing spondylitis blood appeared to be characterized by a TCR beta motif of several highly homologous variants.

Ten or more counts support this clonotype. Its cognate antigen is unknown. V lost 3 bases and J lost 4, with 12 bases in between. Germline CDR1 reads MNHEY; CDR2 reads SMNVEV (reference sequence). CDR3 length equals 14 residues. Quantitative 5'-RACE with molecular barcodes produced the TCR beta libraries. TCRdb reprocessed the 5' RACE reads via MiXCR and lists one record per CDR3 protein. In the table there are fewer than 550,000 distinct CDR3 sequences, approximately 5% of which are singletons. Source material: blood, either unsorted or a sorted T cell fraction (not recorded which). This TCR was sampled from a male donor with ankylosing spondylitis. This chain links TRBV27 with TRBJ1-1; no definite D call. CDR3: CASSFVGRGTEAFF. The CDR3 DNA sequence: TGTGCCAGCAGTTTCGTTGGGAGAGGCACTGAAGCTTTCTTT.